This T cell receptor beta chain was sequenced in a study of blood T cell repertoires in COVID-19. Study as a whole: The samples span acute and convalescent COVID-19 from the United States, Italy and Spain. In each case, the material was cDNA or gDNA derived from T cells, B-cell-depleted T cells, or PBMCs.

Original handling: Amplification of reference gene primers provided the estimated nucleated cell counts. The data were produced by immunoSEQ multiplex PCR, yet TCRdb's version contains in-frame clones alone and is incomplete. Clone size and the V and J calls come from that table; the DNA yielded D and trimming. The sample contains 100,000 to 150,000 clones, approximately 81% of which appear only once. The CDR3 is 15 amino acids. CDR1 and CDR2 (germline): MNHEY, SVGAGI. V was shortened by 6 bases and J by 4 bases, with 16 bases between the two germline ends. This sequence originates from a man aged 35 to 55 with active or convalescent COVID-19. The chain links TRBV6-5 to TRBJ1-3; weak D call: TRBD1 (6 bases). The sequenced sample was peripheral blood. The CDR3 DNA is TGTGCCAGCAGCCTGAATAGGGACACCGGAAACACCATATATTTT. Its protein product is CASSLNRDTGNTIYF.